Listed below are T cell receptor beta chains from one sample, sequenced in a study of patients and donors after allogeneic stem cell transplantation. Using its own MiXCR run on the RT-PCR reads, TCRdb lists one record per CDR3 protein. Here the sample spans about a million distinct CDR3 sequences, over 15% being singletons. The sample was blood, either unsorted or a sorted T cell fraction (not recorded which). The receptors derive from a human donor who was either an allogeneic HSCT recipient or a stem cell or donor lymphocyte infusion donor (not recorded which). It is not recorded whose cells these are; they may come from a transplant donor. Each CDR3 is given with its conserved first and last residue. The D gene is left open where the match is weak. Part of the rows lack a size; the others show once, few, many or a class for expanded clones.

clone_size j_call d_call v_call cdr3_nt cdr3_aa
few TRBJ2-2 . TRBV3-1 TGTGCCAGCAGCCAAGACGTTACGGGAGTGGTCGGGGAGCTGTTTTTT CASSQDVTGVVGELFF
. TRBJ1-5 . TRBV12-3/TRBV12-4 TGTGCCAGCACAATTACAGGGAACAATCAGCCCCAGCATTTT CASTITGNNQPQHF
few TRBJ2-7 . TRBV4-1 TGCGCCAGCAGCCAAGATCCAACAGGTAGCGACGAGCAGTACTTC CASSQDPTGSDEQYF
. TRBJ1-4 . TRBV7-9 TGTGCCAGCAGCCCCGGGGGGCGGGCTAATGAAAAACTGTTTTTT CASSPGGRANEKLFF
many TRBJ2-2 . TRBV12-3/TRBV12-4 TGTGCCAGCTTAGGGGGTCGCACCGGGGAGCTGTTTTTT CASLGGRTGELFF
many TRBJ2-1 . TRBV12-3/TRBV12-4 TGTGCCAGCAGTTTAGGAGGTGGCGATGAGCAGTTCTTC CASSLGGGDEQFF
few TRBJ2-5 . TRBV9 TGTGCCAGCAGCGTACAGCCCTTTAGCGTACCACAAGAGACCCAGTACTTC CASSVQPFSVPQETQYF
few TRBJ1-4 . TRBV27 TGTGCCAGCCGACCGGAGTTTAATGAAAAACTGTTTTTT CASRPEFNEKLFF
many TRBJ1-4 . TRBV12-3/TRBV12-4 TGTGCCAGCAGTTTCGTCGTTGAAAAACTGTTTTTT CASSFVVEKLFF
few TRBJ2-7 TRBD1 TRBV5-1 TGCGCCAGCAGCTTGGGGCACAGGGGACCCTACGAGCAGTACTTC CASSLGHRGPYEQYF
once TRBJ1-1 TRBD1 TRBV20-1 TGCAGTGCTAATCAACAGGGGAAGGTAACTGAAGCTTTCTTT CSANQQGKVTEAFF
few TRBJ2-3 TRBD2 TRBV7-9 TGTGCCAGCAGCTTACGGGGAGGGCAGGGTGATACGCAGTATTTT CASSLRGGQGDTQYF
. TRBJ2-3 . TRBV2 TGTGCCAGCAGTGAGGAGGACAGCGGAGGTACGCAGTATTTT CASSEEDSGGTQYF
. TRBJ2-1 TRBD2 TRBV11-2 TGTGCCAGCAGCATATGGGGGACTAGCGGTCGAAGCTCCTACAATGAGCAGTTCTTC CASSIWGTSGRSSYNEQFF
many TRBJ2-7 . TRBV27 TGTGCCAGCAGTTTAAGTTCAGGGTACGAGCAGTACTTC CASSLSSGYEQYF
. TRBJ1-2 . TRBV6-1 TGTGCCAGCAGTACCCCACAGGGTACAGATGGCTACACCTTC CASSTPQGTDGYTF
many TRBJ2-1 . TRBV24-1 TGTGCCACCAGTGATCCAAGTGGGGCCAATGAGCAGTTCTTC CATSDPSGANEQFF